This TCR beta chain was sequenced in a study of blood T cell repertoires in COVID-19. About the research overall: The analysed material was cDNA or gDNA that came from T cells, B-cell-depleted T cells, or PBMCs.

This clone was seen at least ten times. Germline CDR1 reads LGHNA; CDR2 reads YSLEER. Trimming took off 1 base at V and 4 bases at J, with 10 bases between the two ends. CDR3 length: 14 residues. This table comes from immunoSEQ multiplex PCR, and its TCRdb copy is limited to in-frame clones, with some not included. The sample carries tens of thousands of clones, roughly 81% recorded once. The genes are TRBV4-3 and TRBJ1-2; tentative D call: TRBD1 (5 bases). The clonotype originates from a woman in her seventies in a cohort sampled during active COVID-19. The specimen sequenced was peripheral blood. The CDR3 region has the DNA TGCGCCAGCAGCCAAGTGGGGGGGAGCTATGGCTACACCTTC. It encodes CASSQVGGSYGYTF.